This T cell receptor beta chain was obtained from a study of T-cell reconstitution after alpha-beta-depleted transplantation in children. Germline V CDR1 and CDR2: SGHTA, FQGNSA. Trimming stripped 6 bases from V and 1 base from J, with 14 bases between. The CDR3 totals 15 residues. Unique molecular identifiers were incorporated when the TCRbeta library was constructed. One entry per CDR3 protein results from TCRdb running MiXCR on the PCR reads. This table has 600,000 to 700,000 distinct CDR3 sequences, 16% appearing once. The sample consisted of PBMCs from the stem cell graft donor, taken from the stem cell graft. This rearrangement joins TRBV7-2 to TRBJ2-3; maybe TRBD2 (7 bases). This clonotype was sampled from a human donor who donated a stem cell graft to a child with acute myeloid leukemia. CDR3 DNA: TGTGCCAGCAGGGGGGGGCCCTGGGGCACAGATACGCAGTATTTT. The encoded protein is CASRGGPWGTDTQYF.